The next 9 T cell receptor beta chains were all read from a single sample in a study of CD8 T cells in Susac syndrome. Random hexamers were used to reverse transcribe the RNA input (roughly 0.5 to 1 ug). TCRdb independently ran MiXCR on the immunoSEQ multiplex PCR reads; one entry per CDR3 protein. The sample lists approximately 71,000 distinct CDR3 sequences; 96% were seen once. The sequencing sample was made of CD4+ T cells from PBMCs. The origin of the receptors is a human donor with multiple sclerosis.

This chain links TRBV7-2 with TRBJ1-5, with D maybe TRBD1 (6 bases). Looked up from germline, CDR1 is SGHTA and CDR2 is FQGNSA. V dropped 5 bases and J dropped 1 base, with 12 bases sitting between them. The CDR3 has 15 residues. CDR3 DNA sequence: TGTGCCAGCAGCCCTAGGGGGGGCAGCAATCAGCCCCAGCATTTT. Amino acids: CASSPRGGSNQPQHF.

The rearrangement joins TRBV5-4 to TRBJ2-1, with a weak D call TRBD1 (5 bases). The V gene lost 4 bases and the J gene lost 8 bases, with 19 bases spanning the gap. The CDR3 sequence is 15 residues long. CDR1 SGHNT and CDR2 YYREEE come from the germline V gene (reference sequence). CDR3: CASSLEGASFDEQFF. In DNA, the CDR3 is TGTGCCAGCAGCCTCGAAGGGGCCTCATTCGATGAGCAGTTCTTC. Full variable domain (missing parts from reference TRBV5-4 and TRBJ2-1): ETGVTQSPTHLIKTRGQQVTLRCSSQSGHNTVSWYQQALGQGPQFIFQYYREEENGRGNFPPRFSGLQFPNYSSELNVNALELDDSALYLCASSLEGASFDEQFFGPGTRLTVL.

The chain employs TRBV28 and TRBJ2-5; TRBD2 aligns across 10 bases. Germline V gene data show CDR1 as MDHEN and CDR2 as SYDVKM. The CDR3 runs 17 residues. Germline trimming cut 6 bases from V and 0 bases from J; bases unmatched to any gene: 10. CDR3 sequence (DNA): TGTGCCAGCAGATACGGACTAGCGGTTTCATACCAAGAGACCCAGTACTTC. This translates into CASRYGLAVSYQETQYF.

The chain combines TRBV12-3 or TRBV12-4 with TRBJ2-3; D remains ambiguous. V lost 6 bases and J 2 bases, leaving 6 bases between the germline ends. The CDR3 loop spans 12 amino acids. CDR3 sequence (DNA): TGTGCCAGCAGGTATACCACAGATACGCAGTATTTT. Translation gives CASRYTTDTQYF.

This sequence joins TRBV7-9 and TRBJ2-3, with D possibly being TRBD1 (6 bases). The CDR3 is 15 amino acids. The V gene lost 2 bases and the J gene lost 4 bases, with 13 bases spanning the gap. Germline V gene data show CDR1 as SEHNR and CDR2 as FQNEAQ (reference sequence). The CDR3 loop reads CASSLTRDTADTQYF. The DNA for the CDR3 is TGTGCCAGCAGCTTAACAAGGGACACCGCAGATACGCAGTATTTT. Complete variable domain (other parts from reference TRBV7-9 and TRBJ2-3): DTGVSQNPRHKITKRGQNVTFRCDPISEHNRLYWYRQTLGQGPEFLTYFQNEAQLEKSRLLSDRFSAERPKGSFSTLEIQRTEQGDSAMYLCASSLTRDTADTQYFGPGTRLTVL.

The V call is TRBV5-1, the J call TRBJ2-3; D unclear. The CDR3 consists of 14 residues. Trimming stripped 2 bases from V and 6 bases from J, with 13 bases between. From germline, CDR1 is SGHRS and CDR2 YFSETQ. This CDR3 is CASSLGDLGDTQYF. In nucleotides, the CDR3 is TGCGCCAGCAGCTTAGGCGACCTCGGGGATACGCAGTATTTT.

The CDR3 protein is CSARRVNQPQHF. CDR3 sequence (DNA): TGCAGTGCTAGGCGGGTCAATCAGCCCCAGCATTTT. This rearrangement joins TRBV20-1 to TRBJ1-5; D gene uncertain. Germline V gene data show CDR1 as DFQATT and CDR2 as SNEGSKA (reference sequence). The CDR3 is 12 amino acids. With 3 bases removed from V and 3 bases from J, the gap between germline ends came to 6 bases.

V and J are TRBV12-3 or TRBV12-4 and TRBJ1-6; D is ambiguous. The CDR3 consists of 13 residues. V gave up 3 bases and J gave up 5 bases, with 5 bases separating them. The CDR3 bases are TGTGCCAGCAGTTTGCGGCATAATTCACCCCTCCACTTT. Protein product: CASSLRHNSPLHF.

The chain couples TRBV3-1 to TRBJ1-4, with D maybe TRBD1 (6 bases). V dropped 6 bases and J dropped 4 bases, with 12 bases sitting between them. This CDR3 has 14 residues. Germline V gives CDR1 LGHDT, CDR2 YNNKEL (reference sequence). Here the CDR3 DNA reads TGTGCCAGCAGGCAGGACAGTAATAATGAAAAACTGTTTTTT. This codes for CASRQDSNNEKLFF.